The 8 T cell receptor beta chains reported below all come from one sample, sequenced in a study of PD-L1 blockade in urothelial cancer. Time point denoted: peripheral blood 6 weeks after treatment start. The repertoire was sequenced with immunoSEQ multiplex PCR; TCRdb's copy has only in-frame clones and lacks some. This sample yields 75,000 to 100,000 clones, of which less than 85% are seen a single time; approximately 8.4% belongs to the top ten. The specimen was PBMCs, collected around atezolizumab (anti-PD-L1) treatment. The receptors originated from an older man with urothelial cancer.

The chain recombines TRBV5-1 with TRBJ1-2; D uncertain. V was shortened by 0 bases and J by 6 bases, with 15 bases between the two germline ends. Germline CDR1 reads SGHRS; CDR2 reads YFSETQ. The CDR3 has 15 residues. The CDR3 here is CASSLEAREADGYTF. The CDR3 DNA reads TGCGCCAGCAGCTTGGAGGCCCGGGAGGCGGATGGCTACACCTTC.

The rearrangement joins TRBV5-6 to TRBJ2-7; the D gene is possibly TRBD1 (5 bases). The CDR3 runs to 16 residues. Germline CDR1 is SGHDT and CDR2 is YYEEEE. V was clipped by 3 bases and J by 2 bases, with 18 bases between them. The CDR3 region has the DNA TGTGCCAGCAGCTCCCCCAGAGGACATCCAACCTACGAGCAGTACTTC. Translating it yields CASSSPRGHPTYEQYF.

The chain employs TRBV5-1 and TRBJ2-3, with 10 nucleotides matching TRBD2. The CDR3 contains 16 residues. V trimming: 0 bases; J trimming: 4 bases; junction bases outside the gene matches: 5. Germline V gene sequence: CDR1 SGHRS, CDR2 YFSETQ. In DNA, the CDR3 is TGCGCCAGCAGCTTGGCCATAGCGGGAGGCTCAGATACGCAGTATTTT. Its protein is CASSLAIAGGSDTQYF.

Only a few counts were recorded for this clone. V gene TRBV27 combines with J gene TRBJ1-1, with 7 nucleotides matching TRBD1. Germline V gene data show CDR1 as MNHEY and CDR2 as SMNVEV (reference sequence). The CDR3 is 13 amino acids. J lost 4 bases, V lost 6 bases, and 5 bases had no gene match. The CDR3 bases are TGTGCCAGCAGACCGACAGGGTTCACTGAAGCTTTCTTT. Protein: CASRPTGFTEAFF.

The table lists this clone with a few counts. The chain has TRBV18 and TRBJ2-1; possibly TRBD1 for D (6 bases). The CDR3 is 14 amino acids. The V gene's germline CDR1 is KGHSH and CDR2 LQKENI. Trimming removed 5 bases at V and 6 bases at J, with 14 bases between. CDR3 amino acids: CASSSGQSSNEQFF. The CDR3, as DNA: TGTGCCAGCTCATCGGGACAAAGTAGCAATGAGCAGTTCTTC.

V gene TRBV21-1 combines with J gene TRBJ1-2; the D call TRBD1 from the table was never checked on the DNA. TRBV21-1 is classified as a pseudogene. The CDR3 is 13 amino acids. The CDR3 region has the DNA TGTGCCAGCAGCAAGAACCAGGCCCTTGGAAACACCTTC. Its protein product is CASSKNQALGNTF.

This clone was seen once. The chain links TRBV9 to TRBJ2-5, with 14 bases lining up with TRBD2. This CDR3 has 18 residues. After removal of 2 bases from V and 2 bases from J, the junction contained 8 bases not matched to a gene. Germline loops: CDR1 SGDLS, CDR2 YYNGEE. CDR3 in amino acids: CASSVGGTSGGHQETQYF. CDR3 nucleotide sequence: TGTGCCAGCAGCGTGGGGGGGACTAGCGGGGGACATCAAGAGACCCAGTACTTC.

The CDR3: CASRWQGTYEQYF. The CDR3 DNA reads as TGTGCCAGCAGATGGCAGGGGACCTACGAGCAGTACTTC. This chain links TRBV6-1 with TRBJ2-7, with D perhaps matching TRBD1 (6 bases). This CDR3 is built from 13 residues. Trimming removed 6 bases from V and 2 bases from J, with 11 bases in between. Per the germline V gene, CDR1 is MNHNS and CDR2 is SASEGT.